A few counts support the clone carrying this TCR beta chain. Its antigen remains unidentified. This specimen belongs to a study of T-cell reconstitution after alpha-beta-depleted transplantation in children. V lost 3 bases and J lost 2; bases outside the gene matches: 5. Germline CDR1 and CDR2: SGHAT and FQNNGV. This CDR3 contains 15 residues. Unique molecular identifiers were built into the TCRbeta library. MiXCR was run by TCRdb on the PCR reads, yielding one entry per CDR3 protein. This table holds about 200,000 distinct CDR3 sequences, around 7% found once. Study results and limitations: For some patients, TCRbeta diversity was high at day 60 because of recipient T cells and thymic progenitors that survived. Two months or so post-transplant, alpha-beta T cells reportedly derived from several hundred expanded graft clones.

The sample consisted of PBMCs, taken before TCRalphabeta/CD19-depleted stem cell transplant. This receptor was taken from a boy between 2 and 10 years old with acute lymphoblastic leukemia, due to receive a stem cell transplant. V usage is TRBV11-2 and J usage is TRBJ2-5; 8 positions agree with TRBD2. Here the CDR3 DNA reads TGTGCCAGCAGCTTTAGGCGGGAGGTTCAAGAGACCCAGTACTTC. Translation: CASSFRREVQETQYF.